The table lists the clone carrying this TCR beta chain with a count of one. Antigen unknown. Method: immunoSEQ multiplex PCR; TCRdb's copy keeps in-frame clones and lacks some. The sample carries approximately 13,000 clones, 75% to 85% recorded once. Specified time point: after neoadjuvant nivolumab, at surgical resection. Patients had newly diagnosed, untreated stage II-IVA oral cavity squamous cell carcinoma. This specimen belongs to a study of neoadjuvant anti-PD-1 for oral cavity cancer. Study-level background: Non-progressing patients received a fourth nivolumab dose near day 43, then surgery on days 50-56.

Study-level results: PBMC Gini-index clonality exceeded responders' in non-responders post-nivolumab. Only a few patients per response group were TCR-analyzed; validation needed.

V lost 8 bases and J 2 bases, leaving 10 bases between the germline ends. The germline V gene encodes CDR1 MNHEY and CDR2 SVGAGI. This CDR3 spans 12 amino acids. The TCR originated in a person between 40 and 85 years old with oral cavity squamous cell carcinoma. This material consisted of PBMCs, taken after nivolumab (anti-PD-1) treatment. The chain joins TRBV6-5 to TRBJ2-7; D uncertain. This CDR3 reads CASRASAYEQYF. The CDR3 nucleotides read TGTGCCAGCCGGGCCTCGGCCTACGAGCAGTACTTC.